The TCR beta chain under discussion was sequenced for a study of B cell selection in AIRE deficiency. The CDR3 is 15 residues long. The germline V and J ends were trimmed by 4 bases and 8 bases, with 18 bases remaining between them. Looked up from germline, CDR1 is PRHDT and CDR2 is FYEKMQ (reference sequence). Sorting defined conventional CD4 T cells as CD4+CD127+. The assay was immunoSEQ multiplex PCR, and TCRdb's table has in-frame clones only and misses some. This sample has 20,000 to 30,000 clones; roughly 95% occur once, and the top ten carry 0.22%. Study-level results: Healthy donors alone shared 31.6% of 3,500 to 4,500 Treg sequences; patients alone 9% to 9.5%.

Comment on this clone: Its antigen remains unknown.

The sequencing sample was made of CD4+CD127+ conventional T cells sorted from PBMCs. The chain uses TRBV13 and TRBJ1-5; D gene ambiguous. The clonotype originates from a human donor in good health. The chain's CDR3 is CASSSSRSRAEPQHF. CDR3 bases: TGTGCCAGCAGCTCTAGTCGGTCGAGGGCGGAGCCCCAGCATTTT. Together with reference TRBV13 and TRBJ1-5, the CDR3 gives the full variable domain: AAGVIQSPRHLIKEKRETATLKCYPIPRHDTVYWYQQGPGQDPQFLISFYEKMQSDKGSIPDRFSAQQFSDYHSELNMSSLELGDSALYFCASSSSRSRAEPQHFGDGTRLSIL.